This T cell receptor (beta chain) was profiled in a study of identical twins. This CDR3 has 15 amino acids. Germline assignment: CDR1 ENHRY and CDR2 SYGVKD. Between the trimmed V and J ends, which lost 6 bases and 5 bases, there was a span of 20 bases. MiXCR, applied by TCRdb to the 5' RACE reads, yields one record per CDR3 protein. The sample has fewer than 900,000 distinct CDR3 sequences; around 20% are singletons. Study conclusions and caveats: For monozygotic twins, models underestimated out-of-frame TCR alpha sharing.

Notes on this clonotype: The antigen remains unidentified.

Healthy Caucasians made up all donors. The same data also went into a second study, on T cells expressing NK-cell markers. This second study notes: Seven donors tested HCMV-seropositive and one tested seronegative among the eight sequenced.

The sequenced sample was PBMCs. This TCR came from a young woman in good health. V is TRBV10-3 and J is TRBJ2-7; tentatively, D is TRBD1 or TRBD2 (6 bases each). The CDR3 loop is CAISLRQEGVNEQYF. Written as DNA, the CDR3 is TGTGCCATCAGCCTACGACAGGAGGGGGTGAACGAGCAGTACTTC.